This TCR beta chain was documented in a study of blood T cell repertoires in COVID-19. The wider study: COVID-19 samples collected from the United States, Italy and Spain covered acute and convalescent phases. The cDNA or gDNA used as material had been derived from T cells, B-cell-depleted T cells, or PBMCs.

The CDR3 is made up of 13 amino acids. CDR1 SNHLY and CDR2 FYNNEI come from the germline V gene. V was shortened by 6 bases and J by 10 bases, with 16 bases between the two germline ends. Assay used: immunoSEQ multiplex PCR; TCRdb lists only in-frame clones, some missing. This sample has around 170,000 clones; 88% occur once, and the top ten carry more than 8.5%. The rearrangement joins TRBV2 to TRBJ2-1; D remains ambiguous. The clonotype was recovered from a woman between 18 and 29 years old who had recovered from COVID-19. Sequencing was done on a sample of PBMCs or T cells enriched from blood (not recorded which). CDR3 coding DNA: TGTGCCAGCAGCCCTGAGGTCACAACCGAGCAGTTCTTC. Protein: CASSPEVTTEQFF.